The next 30 T cell receptor beta chains were all read from a single sample in a study of T cell responses to AZD1222 COVID-19 vaccine. Profiled with immunoSEQ multiplex PCR; TCRdb holds only in-frame clones, not every one. This table holds some 180,000 clones, roughly 91% found once. The sequencing used peripheral blood, collected 28 days after the second AZD1222 dose. Every receptor here comes from an adult who received the AZD1222 COVID-19 vaccine.

V is TRBV7-2 and J is TRBJ2-3; 10 positions match TRBD2. In germline, CDR1 is SGHTA, CDR2 FQGNSA. This CDR3 comprises 16 residues. V was clipped by 5 bases and J by 4 bases; unmatched bases: 9. CDR3 in amino acids: CASSAGLAGVSDTQYF. DNA for the CDR3: TGTGCCAGCAGCGCTGGGCTAGCGGGAGTGTCAGATACGCAGTATTTT.

The chain joins TRBV7-8 to TRBJ2-1, with TRBD2 matching 14 bases. Germline loops: CDR1 SGHVS, CDR2 FQNEAQ. Losses at the gene ends were 2 bases for V and 5 bases for J; bases not matched to a gene: 11. The CDR3 extends over 19 amino acids. The CDR3 coding sequence is TGTGCCAGCAGCTTACCAAGGACTAGCGGGAGGAGTTCTGACAATGAGCAGTTCTTC. It yields the protein CASSLPRTSGRSSDNEQFF.

This chain uses TRBV29-1 with TRBJ2-5, with 7 positions matching TRBD2. J lost 2 bases, V lost 2 bases, and 8 bases had no gene match. Germline loops: CDR1 SQVTM, CDR2 ANQGSEA. CDR3 length: 15 residues. The CDR3 sequence: CSVERLAEGQETQYF. Written as DNA, the CDR3 is TGCAGCGTTGAAAGGCTAGCGGAGGGGCAAGAGACCCAGTACTTC.

The gene calls are TRBV5-6 and TRBJ2-7; the D gene is possibly TRBD2 (5 bases). Trimming removed 4 bases from V and 1 base from J, with 12 bases in between. The CDR3 loop spans 14 amino acids. Germline CDR1 SGHDT, CDR2 YYEEEE. The CDR3 nucleotides read TGTGCCAGCAGCCCTCCCCCGGGGTCCTACGAGCAGTACTTC. Protein product: CASSPPPGSYEQYF.

This clone was counted once. The chain couples TRBV6-2 or TRBV6-3 to TRBJ2-5; D may be TRBD1 (5 bases). The CDR3 runs 17 residues. Trimming left V 4 bases short and J 1 base short, with 19 bases between. CDR1 and CDR2 from the germline V gene are MNHEY and SVGEGT. CDR3 sequence reads: CASSSTPQGALQETQYF. The DNA of the CDR3 is TGTGCCAGCAGTTCCACACCTCAGGGTGCACTCCAAGAGACCCAGTACTTC.

CDR3 in DNA: TGTGCCACCAGCAGCGGTCCAGGTGGGATTACTGAAGCTTTCTTT. This encodes CATSSGPGGITEAFF. V and J are TRBV15 and TRBJ1-1; no firm D call. Germline V CDR1 and CDR2: LNHNV, YYDKDF (reference sequence). Trimming shortened V by 3 bases and J by 5 bases, and 16 bases separated the two germline ends. CDR3 length: 15 residues.

CDR3 region: CASSQDRGTDAAFF. CDR3 sequence (DNA): TGCGCCAGCAGCCAAGATCGGGGCACGGACGCAGCTTTCTTT. V and J are TRBV4-3 and TRBJ1-1; TRBD1 is a possible D gene (5 bases). Deletions cut 0 bases from V and 10 bases from J, with 15 bases between. The CDR3 has 14 residues. CDR1 is LGHNA and CDR2 is YSLEER in the germline V gene.

V is TRBV3-1 (or the pseudogene TRBV3-2) and J is TRBJ2-7; D is possibly TRBD1 or TRBD2 (5 bases each). The germline V gene has CDR1 LGHDT and CDR2 YNNKEL (reference sequence). Deletions cut 4 bases from V and 3 bases from J, with 10 bases between. The CDR3 consists of 13 residues. The CDR3 protein is CASSPGPYYEQYF. The CDR3 DNA is TGTGCCAGCAGCCCGGGACCCTACTACGAGCAGTACTTC.

This clone was counted only a few times. The CDR3 sequence is CASGGRVTSGNTIYF. The CDR3 DNA follows: TGTGCCAGCGGAGGTAGGGTTACCTCTGGAAACACCATATATTTT. V gene TRBV2 combines with J gene TRBJ1-3; D uncertain. Germline V gene sequence: CDR1 SNHLY, CDR2 FYNNEI. Between the trimmed V and J ends, which lost 8 bases and 0 bases, there was a span of 14 bases. The length of the CDR3 is 15 residues. The full variable domain, its missing parts supplied by reference TRBV2 and TRBJ1-3, is EPEVTQTPSHQVTQMGQEVILRCVPISNHLYFYWYRQILGQKVEFLVSFYNNEISEKSEIFDDQFSVERPDGSNFTLKIRSTKLEDSAMYFCASGGRVTSGNTIYFGEGSWLTVV.

The chain has TRBV27 and TRBJ1-4; D gene unclear. V was trimmed by 7 bases and J by 3 bases, leaving 12 bases between them. The CDR3 has 14 residues. Germline V lookup: CDR1 MNHEY, CDR2 SMNVEV (reference sequence). CDR3 bases: TGTGCCAGCAAACCGAGTCCAGCTAATGAAAAACTGTTTTTT. Residues: CASKPSPANEKLFF. The variable domain in full, with the rest retrieved from reference TRBV27 and TRBJ1-4, is EAQVTQNPRYLITVTGKKLTVTCSQNMNHEYMSWYRQDPGLGLRQIYYSMNVEVTDKGDVPEGYKVSRKEKRNFPLILESPSPNQTSLYFCASKPSPANEKLFFGSGTQLSVL.

This rearrangement joins TRBV10-3 to TRBJ2-7; no clear D. The germline V and J ends were trimmed by 2 bases and 3 bases, with 17 bases remaining between them. The CDR3 covers 16 residues. Per germline, CDR1 ENHRY and CDR2 SYGVKD. The CDR3 bases are TGTGCCATCAGTGAGCGCCGCGGAGTTACTATCTACGAGCAGTACTTC. Protein sequence: CAISERRGVTIYEQYF.

This clone has only one observation. This chain links TRBV5-8 with TRBJ1-4; D gene unclear. Germline V gene sequence: CDR1 SGHTS, CDR2 YDEGEE. V lost 9 bases and J 5 bases, leaving 14 bases between the germline ends. CDR3 size: 13 residues. The CDR3 protein is CATRKAENEKLFF. CDR3 nucleotide sequence: TGTGCCACAAGAAAGGCAGAAAATGAAAAACTGTTTTTT.

The chain combines TRBV9 with TRBJ2-1; tentatively, D is TRBD2 (6 bases). The V and J ends lost 0 bases and 1 base respectively, with 8 bases between them. This CDR3 region has 15 residues. Germline V gene sequence: CDR1 SGDLS, CDR2 YYNGEE. CDR3 in DNA: TGTGCCAGCAGCGTAGGCGGGGAGTCCTACAATGAGCAGTTCTTC. Its protein is CASSVGGESYNEQFF. The variable domain in full, with the rest retrieved from reference TRBV9 and TRBJ2-1, is DSGVTQTPKHLITATGQRVTLRCSPRSGDLSVYWYQQSLDQGLQFLIQYYNGEERAKGNILERFSAQQFPDLHSELNLSSLELGDSALYFCASSVGGESYNEQFFGPGTRLTVL.

V is TRBV28 and J is TRBJ2-7; 10 positions agree with TRBD1. J lost 7 bases, V lost 5 bases, and 8 bases had no gene match. The germline gives CDR1 MDHEN, CDR2 SYDVKM. CDR3 length: 14 residues. CDR3 amino acids: CASSGGTGAREQYF. In DNA, the CDR3 is TGTGCCAGCAGTGGCGGGACAGGGGCGAGAGAGCAGTACTTC. The full variable domain, completed using reference TRBV28 and TRBJ2-7, is DVKVTQSSRYLVKRTGEKVFLECVQDMDHENMFWYRQDPGLGLRLIYFSYDVKMKEKGDIPEGYSVSREKKERFSLILESASTNQTSMYLCASSGGTGAREQYFGPGTRLTVT.

This chain links TRBV2 with TRBJ1-3, with no clear D. Germline-derived CDR1 and CDR2 are SNHLY and FYNNEI. This CDR3 is 14 amino acids long. With 3 bases removed from V and 3 bases from J, the gap between germline ends came to 9 bases. CDR3 protein: CASSDRVGGNTIYF. CDR3 DNA: TGTGCCAGCAGTGATCGGGTCGGTGGAAACACCATATATTTT.

CDR3 sequence: CASSSGTGINQPQHF. CDR3 DNA sequence: TGTGCCAGCAGTTCCGGGACAGGCATTAATCAGCCCCAGCATTTT. The chain links TRBV2 to TRBJ1-5, with 8 bases identical to TRBD1. V was clipped by 5 bases and J by 4 bases; unmatched bases: 7. The CDR3 consists of 15 residues. Germline CDR1 and CDR2: SNHLY and FYNNEI.

The chain is built from TRBV30 and TRBJ1-4; maybe TRBD1 (6 bases). CDR1 GTSNPN and CDR2 SVGIG come from the germline V gene (reference sequence). V was clipped by 0 bases and J by 6 bases, with 11 bases between them. The CDR3 totals 14 residues. The CDR3 region has the DNA TGTGCCTGGAGTGTAAAGGGGGGGCATGAAAAACTGTTTTTT. The encoded protein is CAWSVKGGHEKLFF.

The chain joins TRBV11-3 to TRBJ2-5; a possible D gene is TRBD1 (6 bases). V lost 4 bases and J lost 4, with 19 bases in between. The CDR3 has 16 residues. Looked up from germline, CDR1 is SGHNT and CDR2 is YENEEA. CDR3 region: CASSCPYRVWSETQYF. CDR3 in DNA: TGTGCCAGCAGCTGTCCCTACAGGGTTTGGTCAGAGACCCAGTACTTC.

The CDR3 DNA follows: TGTGCCAGCAGCTTACGGCGGGGGACGAACTCTGGAAACACCATATATTTT. Translated: CASSLRRGTNSGNTIYF. The genes are TRBV11-2 and TRBJ1-3; a possible D gene is TRBD1 (5 bases). The germline V gene encodes CDR1 SGHAT and CDR2 FQNNGV. The germline V and J ends were trimmed by 2 bases and 0 bases, with 14 bases remaining between them. The length of the CDR3 is 17 residues.

The table lists this clone with a count of one. The gene calls are TRBV5-1 and TRBJ1-2; D gene ambiguous. Germline CDR1 reads SGHRS; CDR2 reads YFSETQ. The CDR3 spans 13 residues. V was clipped by 0 bases and J by 7 bases, with 10 bases between them. CDR3 DNA sequence: TGCGCCAGCAGCTTGGCCGGGGAGCGTGGCTACACCTTC. Translated, it gives CASSLAGERGYTF.

CDR3 bases: TGCGCCAGCAGCTCGGGACAGGGTGCCGACGAGCAGTACTTC. Its protein product is CASSSGQGADEQYF. The gene calls are TRBV5-1 and TRBJ2-7; 9 bases agree with TRBD1. CDR3 size: 14 residues. The germline CDR1 and CDR2 sequences are SGHRS and YFSETQ. The trim removed 3 bases at V and 5 bases at J, leaving 6 bases unmatched.

V gene TRBV18 combines with J gene TRBJ1-5; perhaps TRBD1 as D (6 bases). CDR1 and CDR2 (germline): KGHSH, LQKENI. V lost 3 bases and J lost 2, with 20 bases in between. The CDR3 spans 18 residues. The CDR3 nucleotides read TGTGCCAGCTCACCTCTCGACAGGAGCCCCTTAGGCAATCAGCCCCAGCATTTT. Translation: CASSPLDRSPLGNQPQHF.

The chain is built from TRBV7-8 and TRBJ1-4; TRBD1 aligns across 10 bases. Germline lookup yields CDR1 SGHVS and CDR2 FQNEAQ. V was pared by 2 bases and J by 12 bases, with 6 bases of the junction left unmatched. The CDR3 contains 14 residues. CDR3 region: CASSLRQGARELFF. In nucleotides, the CDR3 is TGTGCCAGCAGCTTAAGACAGGGGGCAAGGGAACTGTTTTTT.

The V call is TRBV5-8, the J call TRBJ2-7, with 14 nucleotides matching TRBD2. The CDR3 runs 17 residues. After removal of 4 bases from V and 6 bases from J, the junction contained 12 bases not matched to a gene. The germline V gene encodes CDR1 SGHTS and CDR2 YDEGEE. The CDR3 sequence is CASSRVGGLAGVSEQYF. The CDR3 nucleotides are TGTGCCAGCAGCCGTGTGGGGGGACTAGCGGGGGTGAGCGAGCAGTACTTC.

The chain uses TRBV4-1 and TRBJ2-3, with D possibly TRBD1 on 6 matching bases. Germline CDR1 is MGHRA and CDR2 is YSYEKL. The CDR3 is 16 residues long. With 3 bases removed from V and 2 bases from J, the gap between germline ends came to 15 bases. The CDR3 nucleotides are TGCGCCAGCAGCCAGACCCCAGGGGACCCCACAGATACGCAGTATTTT. This encodes CASSQTPGDPTDTQYF.

The V and J genes are TRBV2 and TRBJ1-1; D might be TRBD1 (6 bases). In germline, CDR1 is SNHLY, CDR2 FYNNEI. The V gene lost 6 bases and the J gene lost 4 bases, with 9 bases spanning the gap. The CDR3 is 12 residues long. The CDR3 DNA is TGTGCCAGCAGAGGGGGAGTCACTGAAGCTTTCTTT. This translates into CASRGGVTEAFF.

The chain combines TRBV3-1 (or the pseudogene TRBV3-2) with TRBJ1-6, with 7 bases lining up with TRBD1. The CDR3 covers 14 residues. Germline CDR1 reads LGHDT; CDR2 reads YNNKEL (reference sequence). Trimming cost V 4 bases and J 7 bases; bases outside gene matches: 4. CDR3 loop: CASSRQGGNSPLHF. CDR3 in DNA: TGTGCCAGCAGCCGACAGGGAGGCAATTCACCCCTCCACTTT.

Here the CDR3 DNA reads TGTGCCAGCAGCTTAGCGGGGGGACGCGAGCAGTACTTC. Residues: CASSLAGGREQYF. This chain joins TRBV7-9 and TRBJ2-7, with a tentative D call TRBD2 (6 bases). Trimming took 0 bases from V and 6 from J, leaving 9 bases between them. The CDR3 is made up of 13 amino acids. CDR1 is SEHNR and CDR2 is FQNEAQ in the germline V gene (reference sequence).

This chain connects TRBV5-1 to TRBJ2-1, with 13 bases identical to TRBD2. Per germline, CDR1 SGHRS and CDR2 YFSETQ. V shed 2 bases and J 4 bases; nucleotides not matched to a gene: 6. The CDR3 covers 17 residues. CDR3 nucleotide sequence: TGCGCCAGCAGCTTTTTTGGGACTAGCGGGGATTACAATGAGCAGTTCTTC. Translation: CASSFFGTSGDYNEQFF.

This clone occurred once. The J gene is TRBJ2-1, the V gene TRBV6-5; 7 positions agree with TRBD2. CDR1 and CDR2 from the germline V gene are MNHEY and SVGAGI. The V segment lost 8 bases and the J segment 0 bases; nucleotides outside the gene matches: 7. This CDR3 is 15 amino acids long. The chain's CDR3 is CASRPREGSYNEQFF. The CDR3 nucleotides read TGTGCCAGCCGGCCGAGGGAGGGCTCCTACAATGAGCAGTTCTTC.